This TCR beta chain was obtained from a study of blood T cell repertoires in COVID-19. Study context: T cells, B-cell-depleted T cells, or PBMCs supplied cDNA or gDNA.

Study processing details: Scientists estimated how many nucleated cells there were by amplifying reference gene primers. Here immunoSEQ multiplex PCR was the method, and the copy in TCRdb shows in-frame clones only, minus some. That table furnishes V, J and clone size, whereas the DNA furnished D and trimming. Here the sample spans about 250,000 clones, 85% being singletons. All enrollees were about 18 to 95 years old and from fewer than 25 US areas. Germline-derived CDR1 and CDR2 are LNHDA and SQIVND (reference sequence). The CDR3 is 13 amino acids. V lost 4 bases and J 7 bases, leaving 10 bases between the germline ends.

Material: PBMCs or T cells enriched from blood (not recorded which). The V call is TRBV19, the J call TRBJ1-4; D gene unclear. The clonotype originates from a woman aged 50 to 60 with acute COVID-19. The chain's CDR3 is CASSTVTGEKLFF. CDR3 DNA sequence: TGTGCCAGTAGTACGGTTACGGGTGAAAAACTGTTTTTT.